This TCR beta chain is drawn from a study of blood T cell repertoires in COVID-19. Trimming stripped 5 bases from V and 2 bases from J, with 15 bases between. The CDR3 is 15 amino acids. Germline CDR1 and CDR2: MDHEN and SYDVKM. TCRdb's copy holds only in-frame clones and misses some; the assay was immunoSEQ multiplex PCR. This table has 150,000 to 200,000 clones, around 86% appearing once. The specimen sequenced was peripheral blood. The sequence was collected from a man aged 18 to 35 with acute or convalescent COVID-19. The rearrangement joins TRBV28 to TRBJ2-5; TRBD2 might be the D (5 bases). For the CDR3, the DNA is TGTGCCAGCAGTCCCCCCCGGGGATTACAAGAGACCCAGTACTTC. It yields the protein CASSPPRGLQETQYF. The complete variable domain, with remaining parts taken from reference TRBV28 and TRBJ2-5, reads DVKVTQSSRYLVKRTGEKVFLECVQDMDHENMFWYRQDPGLGLRLIYFSYDVKMKEKGDIPEGYSVSREKKERFSLILESASTNQTSMYLCASSPPRGLQETQYFGPGTRLLVL.